Shown below are 6 T cell receptor beta chains from a single sample sequenced in a study of CD8 T cells in Susac syndrome. Random hexamers primed reverse transcription of about 0.45 to 1 ug RNA. Each CDR3 protein is one row after TCRdb ran MiXCR on the immunoSEQ multiplex PCR reads. The top ten clones hold roughly 0.43% of a sample with roughly 110,000 distinct CDR3 sequences, roughly 94% of them seen once. Sequencing was done on a sample of CD8+ T cells from PBMCs. All receptors derive from a human donor with Susac syndrome.

J is TRBJ2-7 and V is TRBV27, with D unclear. The CDR3 extends over 11 amino acids. Germline CDR1 and CDR2: MNHEY and SMNVEV (reference sequence). With 9 bases removed from V and 3 bases from J, the gap between germline ends came to 9 bases. CDR3 DNA sequence: TGTGCCAGTCATAGAGGCTACGAGCAGTACTTC. Encoded protein: CASHRGYEQYF.

CDR3 sequence: CASSFRGLPSNTGELFF. The CDR3 DNA reads TGTGCCAGCAGCTTCCGAGGACTGCCGTCGAACACCGGGGAGCTGTTTTTT. The chain joins TRBV7-9 to TRBJ2-2; D perhaps matches TRBD2 (5 bases). Germline-derived CDR1 and CDR2 are SEHNR and FQNEAQ (reference sequence). The CDR3 loop spans 17 amino acids. Trimming took off 3 bases at V and 0 bases at J, with 14 bases between the two ends. The complete variable domain, with remaining parts taken from reference TRBV7-9 and TRBJ2-2, reads DTGVSQNPRHKITKRGQNVTFRCDPISEHNRLYWYRQTLGQGPEFLTYFQNEAQLEKSRLLSDRFSAERPKGSFSTLEIQRTEQGDSAMYLCASSFRGLPSNTGELFFGEGSRLTVL.

This chain connects TRBV4-1 to TRBJ2-3; D gene uncertain. CDR3 length equals 13 residues. V lost 1 base to trimming and J lost 2 bases, with 4 bases between them. Germline lookup yields CDR1 MGHRA and CDR2 YSYEKL. The CDR3 region has the DNA TGCGCCAGCAGCCAAGTTCTCACAGATACGCAGTATTTT. This gives the protein CASSQVLTDTQYF.

The rearrangement joins TRBV27 to TRBJ2-1; D not resolved. The CDR3 sequence is 13 residues long. Germline values: CDR1 MNHEY, CDR2 SMNVEV (reference sequence). Trimming left V 2 bases short and J 6 bases short, with 8 bases between. The CDR3 bases are TGTGCCAGCAGTTTAGGTCTCCCCAATGAGCAGTTCTTC. It encodes CASSLGLPNEQFF.

In its sample, this clonotype was seen once. The V gene is TRBV13, the J gene TRBJ1-1, with D perhaps TRBD1 (6 bases). CDR1 PRHDT and CDR2 FYEKMQ come from the germline V gene (reference sequence). The CDR3 contains 13 residues. The V end lost 4 bases, the J end lost 3 bases, and 9 bases lay between the germline ends. In DNA, the CDR3 is TGTGCCAGCAGCTCGCGACAGGACACTGAAGCTTTCTTT. Its translation is CASSSRQDTEAFF. Supplemented by reference TRBV13 and TRBJ1-1, the full variable domain reads AAGVIQSPRHLIKEKRETATLKCYPIPRHDTVYWYQQGPGQDPQFLISFYEKMQSDKGSIPDRFSAQQFSDYHSELNMSSLELGDSALYFCASSSRQDTEAFFGQGTRLTVV.

V usage is TRBV20-1 and J usage is TRBJ1-2, with D possibly being TRBD1 (5 bases). V was clipped by 0 bases and J by 4 bases, with 9 bases between them. The germline V gene has CDR1 DFQATT and CDR2 SNEGSKA (reference sequence). CDR3 length equals 13 residues. The CDR3 nucleotides read TGCAGTGCTAGAGAGAAGACAGCCTATGGCTACACCTTC. This translates into CSAREKTAYGYTF.